These 9 T cell receptor beta chains originate from one sample sequenced in a study of vaccination effects on CD4 cells after COVID-19. Antigen-specific CD4+ T cells were expanded with viral peptide pools in the ViraFEST assay before sequencing. Following a roughly 10-day culture, CD4+ T cells were purified. According to PCR results, the person was infected with SARS-CoV-2 between March and December 2020. Using immunoSEQ multiplex PCR, the repertoire was profiled, and TCRdb retains in-frame clones only, with some absent. The sample comprises 40,000 to 50,000 clones, approximately 70% of which are singletons, and under 35% rests with the top ten. The antigens of these receptors remain unknown. The sequences come from CD4+ T cells from PBMCs cultured with a peptide pool, collected before COVID-19 vaccination. The receptors originated from a human donor who had a prior SARS-CoV-2 infection.

The chain is built from TRBV18 and TRBJ2-3; 11 bases are shared with TRBD2. Per the germline V gene, CDR1 is KGHSH and CDR2 is LQKENI. J lost 15 bases, V lost 6 bases, and 11 bases had no gene match. The CDR3 consists of 13 residues. Here the CDR3 reads CASSRGLAEAVYF. As DNA, the CDR3 is TGTGCCAGCTCCCGGGGACTAGCGGAGGCTGTTTATTTT.

This chain links TRBV30 with TRBJ1-1; 8 bases match TRBD1. Germline trimming cut 3 bases from V and 8 bases from J; bases unmatched to any gene: 2. Germline CDR1 GTSNPN, CDR2 SVGIG (reference sequence). CDR3 length: 11 residues. This CDR3 reads CAWRYRGEAFF. The CDR3 nucleotides are TGTGCCTGGAGATACAGGGGGGAAGCTTTCTTT.

The chain carries TRBV10-3 and TRBJ1-1, with 8 positions matching TRBD1. The CDR3 is 13 amino acids. Germline V gene data show CDR1 as ENHRY and CDR2 as SYGVKD. V dropped 6 bases and J dropped 2; count of bases not matched to a gene: 2. The CDR3 DNA is TGTGCCATCAGGGACAGGGCAAACACTGAAGCTTTCTTT. Translated: CAIRDRANTEAFF.

This rearrangement joins TRBV27 to TRBJ2-3; D gene ambiguous. This CDR3 is 12 amino acids long. The V end was cut by 4 bases, the J end by 8 bases, with 10 bases between. From germline, CDR1 is MNHEY and CDR2 SMNVEV (reference sequence). CDR3 sequence: CASSSPWGTQYF. The DNA of the CDR3 is TGTGCCAGCAGTTCCCCTTGGGGTACGCAGTATTTT.

This clone occurred once. This rearrangement joins TRBV5-1 to TRBJ2-1, with D perhaps TRBD1 or TRBD2 (5 bases each). This CDR3 has 15 amino acids. The germline V gene has CDR1 SGHRS and CDR2 YFSETQ. The V and J ends lost 4 bases and 3 bases respectively, with 14 bases between them. The CDR3 DNA reads TGCGCCAGCAGCCGAGAGGGGACGGTCTACAATGAGCAGTTCTTC. This encodes CASSREGTVYNEQFF.

The chain couples TRBV7-2 to TRBJ2-7; 10 nucleotides align to TRBD2. The CDR3 is 15 residues long. The germline gives CDR1 SGHTA, CDR2 FQGNSA. The V and J ends lost 2 bases and 1 base, in that order; junction bases with no gene match: 2. The CDR3 loop reads CASSLSSGGSYEQYF. The CDR3 DNA is TGTGCCAGCAGCTTATCTAGCGGGGGTTCCTACGAGCAGTACTTC.

This sequence joins TRBV4-1 and TRBJ2-7; D is possibly TRBD2 (5 bases). The CDR3 runs to 13 residues. Trimming removed 2 bases at V and 2 bases at J, with 7 bases between. Looked up from germline, CDR1 is MGHRA and CDR2 is YSYEKL. The CDR3 spells CASSQRETYEQYF. In nucleotides, the CDR3 is TGCGCCAGCAGCCAAAGGGAGACCTACGAGCAGTACTTC.

The chain employs TRBV12-3 or TRBV12-4 and TRBJ2-7; 12 bases line up with TRBD2. The CDR3 loop spans 12 amino acids. Written as DNA, the CDR3 is TGTGCGACTAGCGGGAGTGGCGACGAGCAGTACTTC. The encoded protein is CATSGSGDEQYF.

The sample holds a few counts of this clone. The gene calls are TRBV5-1 and TRBJ2-2; D possibly corresponds to TRBD2 (6 bases). Deletions cut 4 bases from V and 3 bases from J, with 13 bases between. Germline CDR1 and CDR2: SGHRS and YFSETQ. The length of the CDR3 is 15 residues. The CDR3 is CASSGDLGHTGELFF. The CDR3 DNA is TGCGCCAGCAGCGGGGACTTAGGGCACACCGGGGAGCTGTTTTTT.